A selection of T cell receptor beta chains follows, all from one sample in a study of PD-1 blockade in classical Hodgkin lymphoma. Method: immunoSEQ multiplex PCR; TCRdb's copy keeps in-frame clones and lacks some. The table shows around 46,000 clones, with over 70% occurring only once. This sample comprised peripheral blood mononuclear cells (PBMCs), obtained before the second cycle of nivolumab. These TCRs come from a human donor with classical Hodgkin lymphoma. The CDR3 runs from the conserved cysteine through the conserved F or W. The order of the fields is clone size, J gene, V gene, CDR3 protein. Clone size is not always given. Where it is, it says once, few, many or a class for expanded clones.

- | TRBJ2-5 | TRBV10-3 | CAISELRVRGVQETQYF
- | TRBJ2-7 | TRBV30 | CAWSVGITFEQYF
few | TRBJ2-7 | TRBV6-5 | CASRPYRGEQYF
few | TRBJ2-3 | TRBV11-3 | CASSLAADTDTQYF
- | TRBJ2-3 | TRBV5-1 | CASSTGIGQIAGTDTQYF
- | TRBJ1-1 | TRBV11-2 | CASSRGPENTEAFF
- | TRBJ1-2 | TRBV29-1 | CSVGRLDGAGGYTF
- | TRBJ1-5 | TRBV6-1 | CASSTDRGENQPQHF
- | TRBJ1-1 | TRBV4-1 | CASSQDVRPTEAFF
once | TRBJ1-1 | TRBV28 | CASRAGLSEAFF
few | TRBJ1-2 | TRBV15 | CATSKMGQDYGYTF
few | TRBJ2-7 | TRBV5-6 | CASSLGYRVEGYEQYF
- | TRBJ2-1 | TRBV18 | CASSPGQAPNEQFF
- | TRBJ1-3 | TRBV7-3 | CASSQGPVETGGGNTIYF
- | TRBJ2-5 | TRBV2 | CASTPSGGPRTQYF